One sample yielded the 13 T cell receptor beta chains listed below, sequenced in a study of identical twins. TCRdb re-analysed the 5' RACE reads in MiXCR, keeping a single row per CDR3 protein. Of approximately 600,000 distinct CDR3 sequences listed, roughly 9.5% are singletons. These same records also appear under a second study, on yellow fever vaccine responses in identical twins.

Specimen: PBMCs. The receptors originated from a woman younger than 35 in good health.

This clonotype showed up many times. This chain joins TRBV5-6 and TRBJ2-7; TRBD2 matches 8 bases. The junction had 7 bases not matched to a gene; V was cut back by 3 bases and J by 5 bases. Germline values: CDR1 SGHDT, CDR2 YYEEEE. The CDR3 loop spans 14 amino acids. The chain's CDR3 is CASSSGLAVHEQYF. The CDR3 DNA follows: TGTGCCAGCAGCTCCGGACTAGCAGTCCACGAGCAGTACTTC.

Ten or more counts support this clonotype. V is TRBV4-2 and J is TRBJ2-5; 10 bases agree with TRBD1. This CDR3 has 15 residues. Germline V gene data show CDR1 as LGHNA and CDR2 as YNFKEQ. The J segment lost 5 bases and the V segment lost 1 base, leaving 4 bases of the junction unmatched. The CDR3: CASSQVDRGVETQYF. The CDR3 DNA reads TGTGCCAGCAGCCAAGTGGACAGGGGGGTCGAGACCCAGTACTTC.

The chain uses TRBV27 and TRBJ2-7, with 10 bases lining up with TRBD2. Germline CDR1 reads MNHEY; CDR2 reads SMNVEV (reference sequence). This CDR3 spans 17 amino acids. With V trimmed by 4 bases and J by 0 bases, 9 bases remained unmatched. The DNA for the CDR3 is TGTGCCAGCAGTTATACAGCGGGGGGGCCAAGCTCCTACGAGCAGTACTTC. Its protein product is CASSYTAGGPSSYEQYF.

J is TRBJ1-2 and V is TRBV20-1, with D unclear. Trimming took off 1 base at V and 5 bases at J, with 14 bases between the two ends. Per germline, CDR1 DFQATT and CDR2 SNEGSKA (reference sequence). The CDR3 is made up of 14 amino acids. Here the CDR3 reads CSARGVTLSYGYTF. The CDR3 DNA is TGCAGTGCTAGAGGAGTAACCCTATCGTATGGCTACACCTTC.

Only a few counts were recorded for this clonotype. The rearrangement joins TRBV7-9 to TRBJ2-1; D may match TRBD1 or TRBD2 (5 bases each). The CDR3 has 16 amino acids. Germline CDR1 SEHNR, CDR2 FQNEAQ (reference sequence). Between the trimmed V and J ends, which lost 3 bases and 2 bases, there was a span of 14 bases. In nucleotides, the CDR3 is TGTGCCAGCAGCTTTTCGGGGCCGTACCCCTACAATGAGCAGTTCTTC. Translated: CASSFSGPYPYNEQFF.

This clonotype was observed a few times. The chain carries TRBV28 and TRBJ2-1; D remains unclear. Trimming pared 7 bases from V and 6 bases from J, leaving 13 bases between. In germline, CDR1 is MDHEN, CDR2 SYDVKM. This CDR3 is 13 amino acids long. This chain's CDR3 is CASNPAGGNEQFF. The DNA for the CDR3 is TGTGCCAGCAACCCTGCCGGCGGCAATGAGCAGTTCTTC. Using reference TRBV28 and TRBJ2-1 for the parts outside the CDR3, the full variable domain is DVKVTQSSRYLVKRTGEKVFLECVQDMDHENMFWYRQDPGLGLRLIYFSYDVKMKEKGDIPEGYSVSREKKERFSLILESASTNQTSMYLCASNPAGGNEQFFGPGTRLTVL.

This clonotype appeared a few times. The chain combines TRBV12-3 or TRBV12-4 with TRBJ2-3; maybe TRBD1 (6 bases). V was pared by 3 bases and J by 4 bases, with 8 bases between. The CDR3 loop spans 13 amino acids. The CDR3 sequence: CASSFEGADTQYF. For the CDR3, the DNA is TGTGCCAGCAGTTTCGAGGGGGCAGATACGCAGTATTTT.

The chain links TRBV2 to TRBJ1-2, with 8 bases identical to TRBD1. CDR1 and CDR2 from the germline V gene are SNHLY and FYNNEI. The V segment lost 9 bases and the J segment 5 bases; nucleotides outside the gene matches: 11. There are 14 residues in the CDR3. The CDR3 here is CAREPGQVIYGYTF. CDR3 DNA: TGTGCCAGAGAACCGGGACAGGTTATTTATGGCTACACCTTC.

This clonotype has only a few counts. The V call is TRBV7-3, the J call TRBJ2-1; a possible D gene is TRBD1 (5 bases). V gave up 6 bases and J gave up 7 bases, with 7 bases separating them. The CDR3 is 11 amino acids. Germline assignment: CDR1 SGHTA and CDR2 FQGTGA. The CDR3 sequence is CASRYRNEQFF. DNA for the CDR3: TGTGCCAGCAGGTACAGGAATGAGCAGTTCTTC.

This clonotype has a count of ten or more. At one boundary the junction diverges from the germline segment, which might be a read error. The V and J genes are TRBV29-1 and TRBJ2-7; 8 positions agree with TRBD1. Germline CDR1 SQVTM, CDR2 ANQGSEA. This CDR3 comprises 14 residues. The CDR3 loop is CSVKDRGPLSEQYF. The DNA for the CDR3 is TGCAGCGTTAAAGACAGGGGCCCTCTAAGCGAGCAGTACTTC.

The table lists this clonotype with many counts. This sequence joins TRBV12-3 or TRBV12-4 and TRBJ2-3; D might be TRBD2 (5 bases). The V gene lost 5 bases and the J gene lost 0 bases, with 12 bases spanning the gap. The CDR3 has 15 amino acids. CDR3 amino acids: CASSPQERSTDTQYF. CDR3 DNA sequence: TGTGCCAGCAGTCCCCAGGAGCGGAGCACAGATACGCAGTATTTT.

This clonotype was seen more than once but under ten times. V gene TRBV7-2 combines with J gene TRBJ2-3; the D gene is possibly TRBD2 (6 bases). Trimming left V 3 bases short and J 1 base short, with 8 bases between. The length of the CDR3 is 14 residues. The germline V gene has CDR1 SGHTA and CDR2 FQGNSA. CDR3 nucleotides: TGTGCCAGCAGCTTGTGGAGGGGCACAGATACGCAGTATTTT. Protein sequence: CASSLWRGTDTQYF.

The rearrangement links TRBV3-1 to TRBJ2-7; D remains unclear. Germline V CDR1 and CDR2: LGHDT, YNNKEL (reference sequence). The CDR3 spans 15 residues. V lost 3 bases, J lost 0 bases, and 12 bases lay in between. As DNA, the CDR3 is TGTGCCAGCAGCCAGCGTGGTACCCTCTCCTACGAGCAGTACTTC. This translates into CASSQRGTLSYEQYF.